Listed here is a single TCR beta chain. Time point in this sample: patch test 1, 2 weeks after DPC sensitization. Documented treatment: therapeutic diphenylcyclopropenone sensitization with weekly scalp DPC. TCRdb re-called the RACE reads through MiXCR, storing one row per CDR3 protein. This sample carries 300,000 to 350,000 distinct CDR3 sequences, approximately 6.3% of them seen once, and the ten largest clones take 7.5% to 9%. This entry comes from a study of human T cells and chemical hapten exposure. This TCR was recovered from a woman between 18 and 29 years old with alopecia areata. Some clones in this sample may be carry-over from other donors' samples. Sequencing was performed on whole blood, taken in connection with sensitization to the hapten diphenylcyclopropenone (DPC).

In DNA form, the CDR3 reads TGTGCCAGCAGTCAACCCGGGACAGCTCCCCAGCCCCTCCACTTT. Translating gives CASSQPGTAPQPLHF. This chain links TRBV12-3 or TRBV12-4 with TRBJ1-6; the match to TRBD1 covers 7 bases. V shed 5 bases and J 13 bases; nucleotides not matched to a gene: 14. The CDR3 totals 15 residues.